This TCR beta chain was captured in a study of T cells in Graves' hyperthyroidism and ophthalmopathy. This CDR3 has 16 amino acids. Germline lookup yields CDR1 MDHEN and CDR2 SYDVKM. The ends were cut back, 2 bases at V and 1 base at J, with 14 bases in the middle. Amplification of TCR beta CDR3 regions used RNA as the template. TCR CDR3 regions were first amplified by RT-PCR with HTBI primers. TCRdb recomputed calls from the multiplex PCR reads with MiXCR, one row per CDR3 protein. The data hold hundreds of thousands of distinct CDR3 sequences, with 20% observed a single time. Active moderate-to-severe ophthalmopathy, Clinical Activity Score at least 3, NOSPECS at least 4, under 3 months' duration. Diagnosing involved the use of clinical symptoms, serum thyroxine and TRAb, thyroid ultrasound and orbital computed tomography. Fresh peripheral blood, around 9.2 ml of it, supplied the PBMCs. This clonotype was counted between two and nine times.

The V call is TRBV28, the J call TRBJ1-2; no reliable D call. Sequencing was done on a sample of blood. This clonotype was sampled from a man aged 25-45 years with Graves' ophthalmopathy. The CDR3, as DNA: TGTGCCAGCAGTTTACGTTCAGACGCCTATAACTATGGCTACACCTTC. Translated: CASSLRSDAYNYGYTF.